The 22 T cell receptor beta chains reported below all come from one sample, sequenced in a study of CD8 T cells in Susac syndrome. Roughly 0.45 to 1 ug RNA was reverse transcribed with random hexamers. One entry per CDR3 protein, called by TCRdb with MiXCR from the immunoSEQ multiplex PCR reads. The sample contains approximately 180,000 distinct CDR3 sequences, approximately 96% of which appear only once. Sequenced material: CD4+ T cells from PBMCs. The receptors originated from a human donor with multiple sclerosis.

In its sample, this clonotype was seen once. The rearrangement links TRBV4-1 to TRBJ2-2, with no clear D. This CDR3 is 13 amino acids long. V shed 0 bases and J shed 5 bases, with 4 bases lying between them. Germline values: CDR1 MGHRA, CDR2 YSYEKL. CDR3 region: CASSQEWTGELFF. The CDR3 bases are TGCGCCAGCAGCCAAGAGTGGACCGGGGAGCTGTTTTTT.

V and J are TRBV5-4 and TRBJ2-6; D call uncertain. The CDR3 extends over 14 amino acids. Trimming took 2 bases from V and 2 from J, leaving 5 bases between them. Germline assignment: CDR1 SGHNT and CDR2 YYREEE (reference sequence). The CDR3 region is CASSFGAGANVLTF. CDR3 coding DNA: TGTGCCAGCAGCTTCGGAGCTGGGGCCAACGTCCTGACTTTC.

The chain is built from TRBV5-7 and TRBJ2-7; tentatively, D is TRBD1 (7 bases). TRBV5-7 is an open reading frame, and its role is uncertain. The V end lost 7 bases, the J end lost 3 bases, and 14 bases lay between the germline ends. The CDR3 runs 13 residues. The CDR3 region has the DNA TGTGCCAGCGCCGGTCAGGGGGGCTACGAGCAGTACTTC. This encodes CASAGQGGYEQYF.

This rearrangement joins TRBV7-7 to TRBJ2-3, with D possibly being TRBD1 (6 bases). With 4 bases removed from V and 4 bases from J, the gap between germline ends came to 18 bases. The germline CDR1 and CDR2 sequences are SSHAT and FNYEAQ (reference sequence). The CDR3 runs 16 residues. The CDR3 DNA sequence: TGTGCCAGCAGCTCAGGGGTTAAGGGAGAGGCAGATACGCAGTATTTT. Translated: CASSSGVKGEADTQYF.

The chain couples TRBV30 to TRBJ1-2; no clear D. Germline lookup yields CDR1 GTSNPN and CDR2 SVGIG (reference sequence). This CDR3 spans 15 amino acids. Trimming stripped 1 base from V and 6 bases from J, with 18 bases between. The CDR3 nucleotides read TGTGCCTGGAGTGCCTCCCCCGGGGTTAGTAATGGCTACACCTTC. Translating it yields CAWSASPGVSNGYTF.

The chain has TRBV11-2 and TRBJ2-5; D might be TRBD1 (6 bases). Germline V gives CDR1 SGHAT, CDR2 FQNNGV. V lost 4 bases to trimming and J lost 9 bases, with 18 bases between them. The CDR3 sequence is 14 residues long. The CDR3 is CASSSNTIGGAQYF. The CDR3 bases are TGTGCCAGCAGCTCGAACACGATAGGGGGTGCCCAGTACTTC. Based on the CDR3 plus reference TRBV11-2 and TRBJ2-5, the full variable domain is EAGVAQSPRYKIIEKRQSVAFWCNPISGHATLYWYQQILGQGPKLLIQFQNNGVVDDSQLPKDRFSAERLKGVDSTLKIQPAKLEDSAVYLCASSSNTIGGAQYFGPGTRLLVL.

V and J are TRBV20-1 and TRBJ1-1, with 10 bases fitting TRBD1. CDR1 is DFQATT, CDR2 SNEGSKA, per germline (reference sequence). The CDR3 extends over 15 amino acids. The V and J ends lost 6 bases and 3 bases, in that order; junction bases with no gene match: 10. CDR3 sequence reads: CSAKDRGRGDTEAFF. As DNA, the CDR3 is TGCAGTGCGAAAGACAGGGGGCGCGGGGACACTGAAGCTTTCTTT.

The CDR3 region has the DNA TGTGCCAGCAGCTTGGATCCCCGTGAGACCCAGTACTTC. Protein sequence: CASSLDPRETQYF. The chain has TRBV7-3 and TRBJ2-5; D not resolved. Per the germline V gene, CDR1 is SGHTA and CDR2 is FQGTGA. Trimming stripped 3 bases from V and 5 bases from J, with 10 bases between. CDR3 length equals 13 residues.

The chain carries TRBV27 and TRBJ1-4; D uncertain. The germline V gene encodes CDR1 MNHEY and CDR2 SMNVEV (reference sequence). V lost 5 bases and J lost 1, with 8 bases in between. The CDR3 length is 14 residues. The DNA for the CDR3 is TGTGCCAGCAGTATATATGGAACTAATGAAAAACTGTTTTTT. This sequence encodes CASSIYGTNEKLFF.

The chain employs TRBV9 and TRBJ2-3; D ambiguous. Per the germline V gene, CDR1 is SGDLS and CDR2 is YYNGEE. This CDR3 has 13 residues. The germline V and J ends were trimmed by 2 bases and 0 bases, with 4 bases remaining between them. CDR3 residues: CASSVMSTDTQYF. CDR3 sequence (DNA): TGTGCCAGCAGCGTTATGAGCACAGATACGCAGTATTTT.

This chain connects TRBV20-1 to TRBJ2-7; TRBD2 is a possible D gene (5 bases). The CDR3 is 12 amino acids. CDR1 and CDR2 from the germline V gene are DFQATT and SNEGSKA (reference sequence). Trimming took 5 bases from V and 1 from J, leaving 9 bases between them. The CDR3 DNA follows: TGCAGTGCTCCGGACTCATCCTACGAGCAGTACTTC. As protein: CSAPDSSYEQYF.

This clonotype appeared once. The V and J genes are TRBV30 and TRBJ1-1, with D unclear. The CDR3 spans 12 residues. The V gene's germline CDR1 is GTSNPN and CDR2 SVGIG (reference sequence). V lost 6 bases and J lost 4, with 12 bases in between. The CDR3 sequence: CACLDLATEAFF. The CDR3 DNA follows: TGTGCCTGCCTCGATTTGGCCACTGAAGCTTTCTTT.

The chain couples TRBV15 to TRBJ1-2; TRBD1 matches at 7 bases. This CDR3 comprises 16 residues. V was pared by 3 bases and J by 4 bases, with 11 bases of the junction left unmatched. CDR1 is LNHNV, CDR2 YYDKDF, per germline (reference sequence). The CDR3, as DNA: TGTGCCACCAGCAGTTTTGGGGGACAGCGGTTCTATGGCTACACCTTC. This translates into CATSSFGGQRFYGYTF.

The chain uses TRBV28 and TRBJ1-3; unclear D gene. Germline CDR1 MDHEN, CDR2 SYDVKM. This CDR3 has 11 residues. V lost 1 base and J lost 9, with 4 bases in between. CDR3 DNA sequence: TGTGCCAGCAGTTTATTCGGCACCATATATTTT. It specifies CASSLFGTIYF.

V gene TRBV9 combines with J gene TRBJ2-7; tentatively, D is TRBD1 or TRBD2 (5 bases each). With 2 bases removed from V and 7 bases from J, the gap between germline ends came to 13 bases. The CDR3 has 13 amino acids. The germline CDR1 and CDR2 sequences are SGDLS and YYNGEE. CDR3 nucleotide sequence: TGTGCCAGCAGCGTTGAGGGGATGAGGGAGCAGTACTTC. Its translation: CASSVEGMREQYF.

The CDR3 region has the DNA TGTGCCAGCAGTACACGGCGGCAGAACTACGAGCAGTACTTC. Protein: CASSTRRQNYEQYF. The genes are TRBV5-4 and TRBJ2-7; the D is unclear. V dropped 5 bases and J dropped 3 bases, with 15 bases sitting between them. CDR1 SGHNT and CDR2 YYREEE come from the germline V gene (reference sequence). This CDR3 comprises 14 residues.

This CDR3 reads CASKGQRWTGELFF. CDR3 in DNA: TGTGCCAGCAAGGGCCAAAGATGGACCGGGGAGCTGTTTTTT. The chain couples TRBV2 to TRBJ2-2; D uncertain. CDR1 SNHLY and CDR2 FYNNEI come from the germline V gene. The length of the CDR3 is 14 residues. V lost 7 bases to trimming and J lost 5 bases, with 14 bases between them.

The V and J genes are TRBV7-2 and TRBJ2-1; 10 bases fit TRBD2. V dropped 6 bases and J dropped 6; count of bases not matched to a gene: 8. CDR1 and CDR2 (germline): SGHTA, FQGNSA. CDR3 length: 15 amino acids. CDR3 sequence reads: CASRVAGGNPNEQFF. In nucleotides, the CDR3 is TGTGCCAGCAGGGTAGCGGGGGGCAACCCCAATGAGCAGTTCTTC. Full variable domain (rest looked up from reference TRBV7-2 and TRBJ2-1): GAGVSQSPSNKVTEKGKDVELRCDPISGHTALYWYRQSLGQGLEFLIYFQGNSAPDKSGLPSDRFSAERTGGSVSTLTIQRTQQEDSAVYLCASRVAGGNPNEQFFGPGTRLTVL.

The genes are TRBV6-2 or TRBV6-3 and TRBJ2-5; TRBD2 matches at 7 bases. Per the germline V gene, CDR1 is MNHEY and CDR2 is SVGEGT. The CDR3 has 14 residues. The V gene end was trimmed by 4 bases and the J gene end by 1 base; junction bases not matched to a gene: 3. The chain's CDR3 is CASSWLAVQETQYF. The CDR3 nucleotides read TGTGCCAGCAGTTGGCTAGCGGTCCAAGAGACCCAGTACTTC.

The chain joins TRBV5-1 to TRBJ2-5; no definite D call. Between the trimmed V and J ends, which lost 4 bases and 4 bases, there was a span of 11 bases. Germline CDR1 and CDR2: SGHRS and YFSETQ. The CDR3 contains 13 residues. The CDR3: CASSGGPGETQYF. In DNA form, the CDR3 reads TGCGCCAGCAGCGGTGGACCGGGAGAGACCCAGTACTTC.

This chain connects TRBV30 to TRBJ1-2; the D gene is possibly TRBD1 (6 bases). The germline CDR1 and CDR2 sequences are GTSNPN and SVGIG (reference sequence). CDR3 length: 11 amino acids. Trimming shortened V by 4 bases and J by 8 bases, and 11 bases separated the two germline ends. Written as DNA, the CDR3 is TGTGCCTGGACAACAGGGAAAGGCTACACCTTC. Translated, it gives CAWTTGKGYTF.

This clonotype came up once. This chain joins TRBV15 and TRBJ2-1; TRBD1 agrees at 7 bases. Germline CDR1 is LNHNV and CDR2 is YYDKDF (reference sequence). The length of the CDR3 is 14 residues. Unmatched junction bases numbered 2, after V lost 1 base and J lost 5 bases. The CDR3 nucleotides are TGTGCCACCAGCAGAGGTGGGACAGACAATGAGCAGTTCTTC. It codes for CATSRGGTDNEQFF.